This T cell receptor (beta chain) was profiled in a study of vaccination and CD4 T cells after COVID-19. Scientists ran DNA taken from cultured CD4+ T cells through the Oncomine TCR Beta short-read assay for sequencing. Each CDR3 protein gets one entry after TCRdb re-called the PCR reads with MiXCR. This sample has 15,000 to 20,000 distinct CDR3 sequences, with 60% to 70% found just once. Concerning this clonotype: Its antigen is currently unknown.

The germline V and J ends were trimmed by 1 base and 8 bases, with 17 bases remaining between them. From germline, CDR1 is LNHNV and CDR2 YYDKDF (reference sequence). The CDR3 has 16 residues. Treatment defined: roughly 11-day PBMC culture with coronavirus spike peptide pools or control peptides (ViraFEST assay). Culture conditions combined a few million PBMCs per well with about 9.2 IU/ml IL-2 and around 10 ug/ml peptide pools. Cells received half-medium changes with fresh IL-2 medium on days 3 and 7. V and J are TRBV15 and TRBJ1-4; D gene ambiguous. Material: CD4+ T cells from blood, cultured in vitro. The sequence was collected from a human donor who had recovered from COVID-19. CDR3 nucleotide sequence: TGTGCCACCAGCAGAGTAGGTTCGGGGTCCAGGGAAAAACTGTTTTTT. Translating it yields CATSRVGSGSREKLFF. The whole variable domain, filled in from reference TRBV15 and TRBJ1-4, reads DAMVIQNPRYQVTQFGKPVTLSCSQTLNHNVMYWYQQKSSQAPKLLFHYYDKDFNNEADTPDNFQSRRPNTSFCFLDIRSPGLGDTAMYLCATSRVGSGSREKLFFGSGTQLSVL.